The clone carrying this T cell receptor (beta chain) occurred once. These data belong to a study of blood T cell repertoires in COVID-19. Study context: Acute and convalescent COVID-19 specimens originated in the United States, Italy and Spain.

Ages ranged from roughly 18 to 100 years, with residence in 24 US areas. In the original workflow: Researchers report that nucleated cell counts were estimated from reference gene primer amplification. Libraries were prepared by immunoSEQ multiplex PCR; TCRdb keeps only in-frame clonotypes and omits some of them. V and J calls and clone size are copied from that table; D and trimming were computed from the DNA. The sample lists about 380,000 clones, around 87% occurring once. The CDR3 has 14 residues. Germline lookup yields CDR1 MNHGY and CDR2 SVAAGI. Losses at the gene ends were 4 bases for V and 7 bases for J; bases not matched to a gene: 5.

The sequence was collected from a man between 25 and 39 years old who had recovered from COVID-19. This sequence joins TRBV6-9 and TRBJ2-2, with 8 bases fitting TRBD2. Material: PBMCs or T cells enriched from blood (not recorded which). The CDR3 is CASSSGSGGGELFF. CDR3 nucleotides: TGTGCCAGCAGTTCGGGAAGCGGGGGCGGGGAGCTGTTTTTT.